These 20 T cell receptor beta chains were all obtained from the same sample, sequenced in a study of Ad26.COV2.S vaccination and SARS-CoV-2 variants. Here immunoSEQ multiplex PCR was the method, and the copy in TCRdb shows in-frame clones only, minus some. This repertoire shows approximately 360,000 clones, about 80% found once; its top ten account for about 7.4%. Treatment given: about 20 received Ad26.COV2.S at low or high dose, single or two shots; roughly 5 received placebo; per-sample allocation not given. At day 63 after the first vaccine or placebo injection, samples were drawn. Specimen: peripheral blood, collected in a trial of Ad26.COV2.S vaccine versus placebo. These receptors were obtained from a person between 18 and 65 years old who received the Ad26.COV2.S COVID-19 vaccine or a placebo.

The DNA for the CDR3 is TGTGCCAGCAGCCACGGAAAGGACCGTTCCTCTGGAAACACCATATATTTT. Encoded protein: CASSHGKDRSSGNTIYF. The chain joins TRBV3-1 (or the pseudogene TRBV3-2) to TRBJ1-3, with D unresolved. Germline-derived CDR1 and CDR2 are LGHDT and YNNKEL (reference sequence). The CDR3 has 17 residues. V lost 3 bases and J 0 bases, leaving 15 bases between the germline ends.

With respect to this clone: The junction departs from the called germline gene at one end, perhaps through a read error. V usage is TRBV19 and J usage is TRBJ2-3, with 9 bases aligning to TRBD2. Germline CDR1 reads LNHDA; CDR2 reads SQIVND (reference sequence). CDR3 length: 15 residues. The DNA of the CDR3 is TGTGCCAGTAGCATAGCGGGGGTGGTCACAGATACGCAGTATTTT. This gives the protein CASSIAGVVTDTQYF.

The chain uses TRBV10-3 and TRBJ1-1; 7 nucleotides match TRBD1. The CDR3 runs 13 residues. Germline V gene sequence: CDR1 ENHRY, CDR2 SYGVKD. The V and J ends lost 4 bases and 9 bases, in that order; junction bases with no gene match: 8. Written as DNA, the CDR3 is TGTGCCATCAGTGGGAGAGAGACAGGGAAAGCTTTCTTT. Translation gives CAISGRETGKAFF.

This clone appeared a few times. The chain couples TRBV12-3 or TRBV12-4 to TRBJ1-1; D gene unclear. The germline V and J ends were trimmed by 3 bases and 11 bases, with 13 bases remaining between them. CDR3 size: 12 residues. CDR3 in DNA: TGTGCCAGCAGTTTGTCAGGCGGGGTGGCTTTCTTT. It yields the protein CASSLSGGVAFF.

This chain joins TRBV11-3 and TRBJ2-7, with D tentatively TRBD1 or TRBD2 (7 bases each). Trimming cost V 2 bases and J 0 bases, with 11 bases left between them. The germline CDR1 and CDR2 sequences are SGHNT and YENEEA. This CDR3 has 15 amino acids. The CDR3 DNA is TGTGCCAGCAGCTTACAGGGGGGGAACTCCTACGAGCAGTACTTC. This codes for CASSLQGGNSYEQYF. The variable domain in full, with the rest retrieved from reference TRBV11-3 and TRBJ2-7, is EAGVVQSPRYKIIEKKQPVAFWCNPISGHNTLYWYLQNLGQGPELLIRYENEEAVDDSQLPKDRFSAERLKGVDSTLKIQPAELGDSAVYLCASSLQGGNSYEQYFGPGTRLTVT.

This clone was seen many times. The chain has TRBV5-1 and TRBJ1-4; no clear D. Per the germline V gene, CDR1 is SGHRS and CDR2 is YFSETQ. V dropped 5 bases and J dropped 5 bases, with 10 bases sitting between them. CDR3 length: 13 amino acids. The CDR3 spells CASSSRRNEKLFF. CDR3 sequence (DNA): TGCGCCAGCAGTTCCAGAAGGAATGAAAAACTGTTTTTT.

The chain recombines TRBV5-4 with TRBJ1-4; a weak D match, TRBD1 (6 bases). CDR1 is SGHNT, CDR2 YYREEE, per germline (reference sequence). The CDR3 is made up of 14 amino acids. Trimming took 4 bases from V and 5 from J, leaving 12 bases between them. The CDR3 loop is CASSVDRYNEKLFF. In DNA form, the CDR3 reads TGTGCCAGCAGCGTGGACAGATACAATGAAAAACTGTTTTTT.

Only a few counts were recorded for this clone. V and J are TRBV6-5 and TRBJ1-2; D might be TRBD1 (5 bases). Germline V lookup: CDR1 MNHEY, CDR2 SVGAGI. The length of the CDR3 is 12 residues. Trimming cost V 6 bases and J 4 bases, with 9 bases left between them. The CDR3 DNA reads TGTGCCAGCAGACAGGTCATCTATGGCTACACCTTC. This translates into CASRQVIYGYTF.

The chain is built from TRBV3-1 (or the pseudogene TRBV3-2) and TRBJ2-7; no firm D call. Per the germline V gene, CDR1 is LGHDT and CDR2 is YNNKEL (reference sequence). The CDR3 has 16 residues. Trimming removed 5 bases at V and 2 bases at J, with 19 bases between. CDR3 DNA: TGTGCCAGCAGCTCCCAATTCCAAGTCCCCCCCTACGAGCAGTACTTC. This gives the protein CASSSQFQVPPYEQYF.

The chain carries TRBV7-3 and TRBJ2-3; 13 bases agree with TRBD2. V shed 4 bases and J 1 base; nucleotides not matched to a gene: 2. The CDR3 loop spans 16 amino acids. The germline CDR1 and CDR2 sequences are SGHTA and FQGTGA. In DNA, the CDR3 is TGTGCCAGCAGCTCGGGGACTAGCGGGGGCACAGATACGCAGTATTTT. Protein sequence: CASSSGTSGGTDTQYF.

The chain joins TRBV28 to TRBJ2-7, with D hard to call. CDR1 MDHEN and CDR2 SYDVKM come from the germline V gene. The germline V and J ends were trimmed by 4 bases and 3 bases, with 10 bases remaining between them. The CDR3 contains 13 residues. For the CDR3, the DNA is TGTGCCAGCAGTTCCACGGCCTACTACGAGCAGTACTTC. It is translated as CASSSTAYYEQYF.

CDR3 DNA sequence: TGTGCCAGTAGTATAGAACTACAGGGCTCTACAGATACGCAGTATTTT. Its protein product is CASSIELQGSTDTQYF. The rearrangement uses TRBV19 and TRBJ2-3; a weak D match, TRBD1 (6 bases). The CDR3 runs 16 residues. Trimming cost V 0 bases and J 3 bases, with 13 bases left between them. Germline CDR1 reads LNHDA; CDR2 reads SQIVND (reference sequence).

The chain couples TRBV6-2 or TRBV6-3 to TRBJ1-5, with 10 bases fitting TRBD1. The CDR3 extends over 17 amino acids. Unmatched junction bases numbered 10, after V lost 6 bases and J lost 2 bases. Germline V CDR1 and CDR2: MNHEY, SVGEGT. This chain's CDR3 is CASSNRQGARGNQPQHF. CDR3 DNA: TGTGCCAGCAGCAATCGACAGGGGGCGCGGGGCAATCAGCCCCAGCATTTT.

The chain uses TRBV6-2 or TRBV6-3 and TRBJ2-6, with 9 bases lining up with TRBD2. The CDR3 is 16 residues long. CDR1 and CDR2 from the germline V gene are MNHEY and SVGEGT. Trimming cost V 0 bases and J 10 bases; bases outside gene matches: 7. In DNA form, the CDR3 reads TGTGCCAGCAGTTACTCATCAAGCGGGGGGCGGAACGTCCTGACTTTC. Amino acids: CASSYSSSGGRNVLTF.

The chain joins TRBV2 to TRBJ1-5; D ambiguous. Germline values: CDR1 SNHLY, CDR2 FYNNEI. Trimming took off 3 bases at V and 3 bases at J, with 6 bases between the two ends. There are 13 residues in the CDR3. The CDR3 loop reads CASSEGINQPQHF. In nucleotides, the CDR3 is TGTGCCAGCAGTGAGGGAATCAATCAGCCCCAGCATTTT.

The chain recombines TRBV4-1 with TRBJ1-4; tentative D call: TRBD1 (6 bases). The CDR3 contains 16 residues. Germline CDR1 MGHRA, CDR2 YSYEKL. Trimming took 1 base from V and 8 from J, leaving 17 bases between them. The chain's CDR3 is CASSQGHGAQGEKLFF. In DNA form, the CDR3 reads TGCGCCAGCAGCCAAGGGCACGGGGCGCAGGGGGAAAAACTGTTTTTT.

The chain links TRBV27 to TRBJ2-7; weak D call: TRBD1 (6 bases). This CDR3 has 15 amino acids. Germline CDR1 MNHEY, CDR2 SMNVEV (reference sequence). Trimming took off 6 bases at V and 6 bases at J, with 21 bases between the two ends. CDR3 in DNA: TGTGCCAGCAGCCCCCCGGGCACCGGGGACACCGAGCAGTACTTC. Amino acids: CASSPPGTGDTEQYF.

This sequence joins TRBV11-3 and TRBJ2-3; 7 nucleotides match TRBD2. The V segment lost 2 bases and the J segment 5 bases; nucleotides outside the gene matches: 4. The germline V gene has CDR1 SGHNT and CDR2 YENEEA. The CDR3 is 14 amino acids. The CDR3, as DNA: TGTGCCAGCAGCTTACCCTGGGAGGGAGATACGCAGTATTTT. Its translation: CASSLPWEGDTQYF.

The J gene is TRBJ2-1, the V gene TRBV6-6, with D hard to call. The CDR3 contains 14 residues. The V gene's germline CDR1 is MNHNY and CDR2 SVGAGI (reference sequence). The V end was cut by 2 bases, the J end by 4 bases, with 9 bases between. The CDR3 DNA reads TGTGCCAGCAGTTACGACGGGCCTTACAATGAGCAGTTCTTC. It encodes CASSYDGPYNEQFF.

The chain employs TRBV2 and TRBJ1-1, with TRBD1 matching 7 bases. V lost 8 bases and J lost 4; bases outside the gene matches: 7. This CDR3 comprises 13 residues. Germline CDR1 reads SNHLY; CDR2 reads FYNNEI. In DNA, the CDR3 is TGTGCCAGCGAGGCAGGGGGGGTCACTGAAGCTTTCTTT. Its translation is CASEAGGVTEAFF. The full variable domain, completed using reference TRBV2 and TRBJ1-1, is EPEVTQTPSHQVTQMGQEVILRCVPISNHLYFYWYRQILGQKVEFLVSFYNNEISEKSEIFDDQFSVERPDGSNFTLKIRSTKLEDSAMYFCASEAGGVTEAFFGQGTRLTVV.